The source of this TCR beta chain is a study of cytomegalovirus exposure and HLA in healthy donors. The PCR used 60 Vbeta and 13 Jbeta primers. The assay was immunoSEQ multiplex PCR, and TCRdb's table has in-frame clones only and misses some. The profile shows about 92,000 clones, roughly 80% of them singletons. Trimming took off 0 bases at V and 1 base at J, with 11 bases between the two ends. The CDR3 length is 15 residues. Germline CDR1 SGHKS, CDR2 YYEKEE (reference sequence). The clonotype originates from a man in his forties or fifties in good health and CMV-seropositive. The sequencing input was PBMCs. The rearrangement joins TRBV5-5 to TRBJ2-7; possible D gene TRBD2, 7 bases. CDR3 in DNA: TGTGCCAGCAGCTTGGTGGGGGGGCCATCCTACGAGCAGTACTTC. As protein: CASSLVGGPSYEQYF.